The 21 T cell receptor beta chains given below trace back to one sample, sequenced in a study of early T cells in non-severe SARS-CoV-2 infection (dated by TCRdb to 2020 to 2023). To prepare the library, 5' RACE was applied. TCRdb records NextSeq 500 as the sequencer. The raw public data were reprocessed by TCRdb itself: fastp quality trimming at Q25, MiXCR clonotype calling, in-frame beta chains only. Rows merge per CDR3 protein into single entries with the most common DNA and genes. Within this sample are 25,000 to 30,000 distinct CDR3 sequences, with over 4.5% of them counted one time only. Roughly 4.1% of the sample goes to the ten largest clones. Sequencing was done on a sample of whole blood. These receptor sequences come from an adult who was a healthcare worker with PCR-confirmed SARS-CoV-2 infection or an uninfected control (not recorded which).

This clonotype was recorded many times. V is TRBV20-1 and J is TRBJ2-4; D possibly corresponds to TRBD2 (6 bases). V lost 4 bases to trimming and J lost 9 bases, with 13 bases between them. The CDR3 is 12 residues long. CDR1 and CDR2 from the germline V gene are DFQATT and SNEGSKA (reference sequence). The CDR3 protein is CSAKVAASIQYF. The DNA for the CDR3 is TGCAGTGCTAAGGTAGCGGCGAGCATTCAGTACTTC.

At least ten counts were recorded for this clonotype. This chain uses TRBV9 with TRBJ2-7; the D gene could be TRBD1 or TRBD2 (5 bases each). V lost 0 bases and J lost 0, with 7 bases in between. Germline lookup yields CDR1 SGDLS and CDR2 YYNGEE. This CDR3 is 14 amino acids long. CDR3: CASSVGGSSYEQYF. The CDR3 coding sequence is TGTGCCAGCAGCGTAGGGGGGAGCTCCTACGAGCAGTACTTC.

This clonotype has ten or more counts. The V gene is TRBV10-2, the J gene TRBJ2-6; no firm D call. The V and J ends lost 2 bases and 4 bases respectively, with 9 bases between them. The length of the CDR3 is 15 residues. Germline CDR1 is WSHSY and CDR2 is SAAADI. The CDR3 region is CASSERSAGANVLTF. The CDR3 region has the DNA TGCGCCAGCAGTGAGAGGAGCGCCGGGGCCAACGTCCTGACTTTC.

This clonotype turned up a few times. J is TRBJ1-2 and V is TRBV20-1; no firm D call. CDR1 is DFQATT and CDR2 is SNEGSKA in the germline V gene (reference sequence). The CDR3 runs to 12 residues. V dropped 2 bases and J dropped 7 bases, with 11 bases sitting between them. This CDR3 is CSARLGGFGYTF. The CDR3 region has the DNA TGCAGTGCTAGACTTGGCGGGTTTGGCTACACCTTC.

CDR3 sequence (DNA): TGTGCCAGCAGCCCCGCGGTGGGACGGGGCCGCTCGAGTCCTAACTATGGCTACACCTTC. This translates into CASSPAVGRGRSSPNYGYTF. The rearrangement joins TRBV7-2 to TRBJ1-2; TRBD1 might be the D (5 bases). CDR1 SGHTA and CDR2 FQGNSA come from the germline V gene. Trimming took off 5 bases at V and 0 bases at J, with 28 bases between the two ends. The length of the CDR3 is 20 residues.

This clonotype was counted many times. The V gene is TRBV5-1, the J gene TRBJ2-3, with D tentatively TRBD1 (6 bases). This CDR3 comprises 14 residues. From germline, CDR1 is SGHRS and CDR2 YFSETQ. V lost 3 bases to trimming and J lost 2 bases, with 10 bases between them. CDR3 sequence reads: CASSSGTHTDTQYF. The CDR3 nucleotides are TGCGCCAGCAGCTCGGGGACACACACAGATACGCAGTATTTT.

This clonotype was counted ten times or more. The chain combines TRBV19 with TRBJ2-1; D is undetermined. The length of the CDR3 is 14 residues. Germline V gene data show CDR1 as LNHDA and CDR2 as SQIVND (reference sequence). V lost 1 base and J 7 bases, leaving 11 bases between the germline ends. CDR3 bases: TGTGCCAGTAGTATAGGCCCACCCAGAAATGAGCAGTTCTTC. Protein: CASSIGPPRNEQFF.

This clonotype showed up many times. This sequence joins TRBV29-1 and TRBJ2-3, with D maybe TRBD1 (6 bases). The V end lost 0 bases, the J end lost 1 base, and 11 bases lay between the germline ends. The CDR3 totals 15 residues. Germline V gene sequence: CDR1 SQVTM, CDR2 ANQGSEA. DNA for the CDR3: TGCAGCGTTGAAGATCCACAGGGCGGCACAGATACGCAGTATTTT. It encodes CSVEDPQGGTDTQYF.

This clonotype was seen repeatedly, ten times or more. In nucleotides, the CDR3 is TGTGCCAGCAGTTCCACACCTTCCGGGACCCAGTACTTC. It codes for CASSSTPSGTQYF. V gene TRBV12-3 or TRBV12-4 combines with J gene TRBJ2-5; D unresolved. This CDR3 has 13 amino acids. The ends were cut back, 4 bases at V and 7 bases at J, with 13 bases in the middle.

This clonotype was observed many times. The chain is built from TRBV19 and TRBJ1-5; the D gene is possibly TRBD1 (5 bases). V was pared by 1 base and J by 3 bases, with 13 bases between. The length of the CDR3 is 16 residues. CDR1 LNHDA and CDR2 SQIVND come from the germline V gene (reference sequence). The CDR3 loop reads CASSIVGRAFNQPQHF. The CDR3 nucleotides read TGTGCCAGTAGTATAGTTGGCAGGGCTTTCAATCAGCCCCAGCATTTT. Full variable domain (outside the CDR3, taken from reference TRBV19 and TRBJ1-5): DGGITQSPKYLFRKEGQNVTLSCEQNLNHDAMYWYRQDPGQGLRLIYYSQIVNDFQKGDIAEGYSVSREKKESFPLTVTSAQKNPTAFYLCASSIVGRAFNQPQHFGDGTRLSIL.

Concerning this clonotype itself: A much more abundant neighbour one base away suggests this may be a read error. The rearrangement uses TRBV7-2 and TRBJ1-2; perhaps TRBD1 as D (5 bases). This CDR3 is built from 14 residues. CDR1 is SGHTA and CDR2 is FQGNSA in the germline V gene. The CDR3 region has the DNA TGTGTCAGCAGCTTGGGGACGGCAAACTATGGCTACACCTTC. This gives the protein CVSSLGTANYGYTF.

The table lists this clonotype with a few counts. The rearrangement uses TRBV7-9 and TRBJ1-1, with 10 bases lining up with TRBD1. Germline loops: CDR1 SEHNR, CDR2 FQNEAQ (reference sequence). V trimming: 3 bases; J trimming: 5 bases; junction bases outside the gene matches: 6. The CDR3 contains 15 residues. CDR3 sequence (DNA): TGTGCCAGCAGCTTGGACAGGACAGGGGGAACTGAAGCTTTCTTT. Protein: CASSLDRTGGTEAFF.

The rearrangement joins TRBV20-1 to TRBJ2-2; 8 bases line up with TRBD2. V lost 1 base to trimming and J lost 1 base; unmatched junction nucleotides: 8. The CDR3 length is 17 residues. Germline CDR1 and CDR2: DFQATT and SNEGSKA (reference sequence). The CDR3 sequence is CSARVVVAGQNTGELFF. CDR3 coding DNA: TGCAGTGCTAGAGTCGTGGTAGCGGGACAGAACACCGGGGAGCTGTTTTTT.

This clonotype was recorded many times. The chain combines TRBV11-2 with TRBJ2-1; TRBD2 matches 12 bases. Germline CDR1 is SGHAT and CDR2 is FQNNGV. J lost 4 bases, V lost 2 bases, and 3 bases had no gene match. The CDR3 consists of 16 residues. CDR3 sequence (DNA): TGTGCCAGCAGCTTACGACTAGCGGGGGTATACAATGAGCAGTTCTTC. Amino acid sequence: CASSLRLAGVYNEQFF. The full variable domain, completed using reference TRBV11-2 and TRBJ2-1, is EAGVAQSPRYKIIEKRQSVAFWCNPISGHATLYWYQQILGQGPKLLIQFQNNGVVDDSQLPKDRFSAERLKGVDSTLKIQPAKLEDSAVYLCASSLRLAGVYNEQFFGPGTRLTVL.

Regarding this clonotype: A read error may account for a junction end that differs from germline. The CDR3 spells CASILFGTSYNEQFF. CDR3 coding DNA: TGTGCCAGCATCTTATTCGGGACCTCCTACAATGAGCAGTTCTTC. The chain couples TRBV7-9 to TRBJ2-1; D could derive from TRBD1 or TRBD2 (5 bases each). Looked up from germline, CDR1 is SEHNR and CDR2 is FQNEAQ (reference sequence). The CDR3 runs 15 residues.

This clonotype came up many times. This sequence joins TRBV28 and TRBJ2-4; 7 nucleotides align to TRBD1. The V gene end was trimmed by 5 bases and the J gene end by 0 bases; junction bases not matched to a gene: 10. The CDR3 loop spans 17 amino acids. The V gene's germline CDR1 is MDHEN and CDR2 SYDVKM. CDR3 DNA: TGTGCCAGCAGTCGGACCCCGGGACAGATAGCCAAAAACATTCAGTACTTC. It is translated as CASSRTPGQIAKNIQYF.

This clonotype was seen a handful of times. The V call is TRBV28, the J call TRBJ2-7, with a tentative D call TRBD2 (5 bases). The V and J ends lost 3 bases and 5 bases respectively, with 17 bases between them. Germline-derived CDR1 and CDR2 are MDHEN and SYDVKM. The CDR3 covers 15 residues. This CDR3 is CASSFGVSPTDEQYF. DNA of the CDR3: TGTGCCAGCAGTTTCGGGGTAAGCCCCACGGACGAGCAGTACTTC.

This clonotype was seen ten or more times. The CDR3 sequence is CASSSFGGTNTGELFF. In DNA form, the CDR3 reads TGTGCCAGCAGCTCCTTCGGGGGTACGAACACCGGGGAGCTGTTTTTT. V and J are TRBV7-3 and TRBJ2-2; a weak D match, TRBD2 (6 bases). Trimming left V 4 bases short and J 0 bases short, with 12 bases between. The CDR3 loop spans 16 amino acids. CDR1 and CDR2 (germline): SGHTA, FQGTGA.

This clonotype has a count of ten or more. CDR3 sequence (DNA): TGTGCCAGCATGCCGGGACAGGGGATGGTAAAACTGTTTTTT. Protein sequence: CASMPGQGMVKLFF. This sequence joins TRBV2 and TRBJ1-4, with 10 bases aligning to TRBD1. The CDR3 is made up of 14 amino acids. Per germline, CDR1 SNHLY and CDR2 FYNNEI. Germline trimming cut 7 bases from V and 10 bases from J; bases unmatched to any gene: 9.

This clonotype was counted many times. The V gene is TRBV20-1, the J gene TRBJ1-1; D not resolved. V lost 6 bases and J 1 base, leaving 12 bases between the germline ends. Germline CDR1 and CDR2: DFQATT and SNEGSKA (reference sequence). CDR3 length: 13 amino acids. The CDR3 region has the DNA TGCAGTGCCCCATCCTGGAGGAACACTGAAGCTTTCTTT. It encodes CSAPSWRNTEAFF.

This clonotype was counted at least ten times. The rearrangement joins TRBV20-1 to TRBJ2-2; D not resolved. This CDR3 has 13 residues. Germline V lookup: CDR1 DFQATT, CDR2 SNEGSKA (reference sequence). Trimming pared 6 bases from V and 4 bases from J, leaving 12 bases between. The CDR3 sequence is CSATTLSTGELFF. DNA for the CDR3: TGCAGTGCAACGACCCTGTCCACCGGGGAGCTGTTTTTT.